This T cell receptor (beta chain) was captured by sequencing in a study of graft-versus-host responses after intestinal transplantation. Study-wide background: Each recipient received a multivisceral, liver-intestinal, or isolated intestinal graft. Tacrolimus and steroids were given for two to three years to all recipients after anti-thymocyte globulin induction. Overall study results and limits: GvH clones detected in recipient marrow included some appearing first in ileum or blood. Early declines in HvG clones that occurred post-transplant were associated with peak circulating GvH clone levels.

Details on this clone: Its cognate antigen is unknown.

Method: immunoSEQ multiplex PCR; TCRdb's copy keeps in-frame clones and lacks some. The sample lists 85,000 to 100,000 clones; less than 95% were seen once. Germline loops: CDR1 MNHEY, CDR2 SMNVEV (reference sequence). The CDR3 consists of 16 residues. With V trimmed by 5 bases and J by 4 bases, 8 bases remained unmatched. Sequencing was performed on unstimulated CD8+ T cells sorted from spleen or lymph node cells, taken before transplant. This TCR derives from a human donor who was the organ donor for an intestinal transplant. The chain joins TRBV27 to TRBJ2-5; TRBD2 matches at 12 bases. The CDR3 is CASSPDWGLAGETQYF. The CDR3 DNA follows: TGTGCCAGCAGTCCCGACTGGGGACTAGCGGGAGAGACCCAGTACTTC.